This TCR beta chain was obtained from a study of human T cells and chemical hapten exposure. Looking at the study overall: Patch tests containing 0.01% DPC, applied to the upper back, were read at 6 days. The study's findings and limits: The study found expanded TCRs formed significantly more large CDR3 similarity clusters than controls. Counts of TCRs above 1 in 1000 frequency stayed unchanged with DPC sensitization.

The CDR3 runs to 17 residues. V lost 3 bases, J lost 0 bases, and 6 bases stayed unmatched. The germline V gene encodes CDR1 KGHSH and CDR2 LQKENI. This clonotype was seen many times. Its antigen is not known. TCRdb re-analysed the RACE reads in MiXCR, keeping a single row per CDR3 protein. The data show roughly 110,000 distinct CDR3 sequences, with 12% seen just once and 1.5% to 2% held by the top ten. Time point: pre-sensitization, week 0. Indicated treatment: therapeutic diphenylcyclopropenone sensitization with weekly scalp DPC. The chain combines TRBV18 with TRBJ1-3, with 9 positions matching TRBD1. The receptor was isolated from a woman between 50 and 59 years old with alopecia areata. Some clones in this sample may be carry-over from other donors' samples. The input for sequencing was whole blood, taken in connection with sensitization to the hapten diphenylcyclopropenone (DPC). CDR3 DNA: TGTGCCAGCTCACCGGAGACAGGGGGATACTCTGGAAACACCATATATTTT. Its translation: CASSPETGGYSGNTIYF.